This TCR beta chain was identified in a study of cytomegalovirus exposure and HLA in healthy donors. Study outcomes and limitations: Productive status was seen about 87% or about 30% of the time for most TCR beta V segments in an earlier analysis. Per a later analysis, about 18,000 TCR beta sequences showed association with HLA alleles at 0.05 false discovery rate.

Trimming took off 4 bases at V and 14 bases at J, with 21 bases between the two ends. The CDR3 length is 14 residues. Germline loops: CDR1 SGHRS, CDR2 YFSETQ. Concerning this clone itself: Its target is unknown.

PCR primers comprised 60 Vbeta and 13 Jbeta primers. TCRdb's copy holds only in-frame clones and misses some; the assay was immunoSEQ multiplex PCR. Altogether more than 85,000 clones are present, more than 65% being singletons, with the ten largest covering under 15%. The rearrangement links TRBV5-1 to TRBJ1-4; D is perhaps TRBD1 (6 bases). What was sequenced was PBMCs. This TCR came from a man aged 30 to 39 in good health and CMV-seropositive. The CDR3 region has the DNA TGCGCCAGCAGCCTGACAGGCCAAATTACTGGTCTGTTTTTT. Translating gives CASSLTGQITGLFF.